Listed below are T cell receptor beta chains from one sample, sequenced in a study of regulatory T cells in long-lasting Graves disease. MiXCR, run by TCRdb on the multiplex PCR reads, gives a single entry per CDR3 protein. This table holds roughly 250,000 distinct CDR3 sequences, 15% to 20% found once. Separately, the same data were catalogued under a study of T cells in Graves' hyperthyroidism and ophthalmopathy.

This sample comprised peripheral blood mononuclear cells (PBMCs), obtained at new diagnosis, from a patient treated with antithyroid drugs. The source of these receptors is a young woman with Graves disease. Each CDR3 is given with its conserved first and last residue. Clone size is given for some rows only: seen once, a few or many times, or a class if the clone is expanded.

V gene: TRBV6-1; clone size: many; J gene: TRBJ2-5; CDR3 protein: CASRTWTGEETQYF
V gene: TRBV6-1; clone size: many; J gene: TRBJ2-1; CDR3 protein: CASRAIAGSSYNEQFF
V gene: TRBV27; clone size: many; J gene: TRBJ1-2; CDR3 protein: CASSEGASSYGYTF
V gene: TRBV7-9; clone size: many; J gene: TRBJ2-3; CDR3 protein: CASITRRLAGARTDTQYF
V gene: TRBV6-2/TRBV6-3; clone size: .; J gene: TRBJ1-2; CDR3 protein: CASSYSVRGEDYGYTF
V gene: TRBV28; clone size: .; J gene: TRBJ2-7; CDR3 protein: CATQEIYEQYF
V gene: TRBV19; clone size: many; J gene: TRBJ1-6; CDR3 protein: CASSIGGTGYPPLHF
V gene: TRBV10-2; clone size: many; J gene: TRBJ2-3; CDR3 protein: CASTSGFTDTQYF
V gene: TRBV3-1; clone size: many; J gene: TRBJ2-7; CDR3 protein: CASSLRQNYEQYF
V gene: TRBV20-1; clone size: many; J gene: TRBJ1-1; CDR3 protein: CSARPGGARAFF
V gene: TRBV20-1; clone size: many; J gene: TRBJ2-7; CDR3 protein: CSARDLDEQYF
V gene: TRBV18; clone size: .; J gene: TRBJ1-1; CDR3 protein: CASSLFSGTAQTEAFF
V gene: TRBV12-3/TRBV12-4; clone size: many; J gene: TRBJ2-1; CDR3 protein: CASSFLGRGAPYNEQFF
V gene: TRBV20-1; clone size: many; J gene: TRBJ1-1; CDR3 protein: CSARDIGQNTEAFF
V gene: TRBV7-2; clone size: few; J gene: TRBJ1-5; CDR3 protein: CASSVRVGPQHF
V gene: TRBV20-1; clone size: many; J gene: TRBJ1-1; CDR3 protein: CSARDILVAFF
V gene: TRBV5-1; clone size: many; J gene: TRBJ2-7; CDR3 protein: CASSLDWRVGNGNEQYF
V gene: TRBV6-1; clone size: many; J gene: TRBJ2-3; CDR3 protein: CASSPSSFGSTDTQYF
V gene: TRBV11-1; clone size: many; J gene: TRBJ2-7; CDR3 protein: CASSLFAAESYEQYF
V gene: TRBV3-1; clone size: many; J gene: TRBJ1-1; CDR3 protein: CATSPIRVGGTEAFF
V gene: TRBV11-2; clone size: many; J gene: TRBJ2-7; CDR3 protein: CASSLGLRTSGGRHSYEQYF
V gene: TRBV28; clone size: .; J gene: TRBJ2-7; CDR3 protein: CASSLDRLHEQYF
V gene: TRBV9; clone size: many; J gene: TRBJ2-5; CDR3 protein: CASSAHVWRGNETQYF
V gene: TRBV5-1; clone size: many; J gene: TRBJ2-7; CDR3 protein: CASSLEREQYF
V gene: TRBV11-2; clone size: .; J gene: TRBJ2-3; CDR3 protein: CAGSRDRVGTDTQYF
V gene: TRBV12-3/TRBV12-4; clone size: .; J gene: TRBJ2-7; CDR3 protein: CASSESTEFVSEQYF
V gene: TRBV4-1; clone size: many; J gene: TRBJ1-4; CDR3 protein: CASSLQGIGTGRREKLFF
V gene: TRBV6-2/TRBV6-3; clone size: few; J gene: TRBJ2-3; CDR3 protein: CASSEGAADTQYF
V gene: TRBV7-2; clone size: many; J gene: TRBJ2-3; CDR3 protein: CASSSPTSGGPDTQYF
V gene: TRBV6-1; clone size: many; J gene: TRBJ1-5; CDR3 protein: CASSEPVTEYNQPQHF
V gene: TRBV12-3/TRBV12-4; clone size: many; J gene: TRBJ2-3; CDR3 protein: CASSFRRGGRETDTQYF
V gene: TRBV5-1; clone size: many; J gene: TRBJ1-1; CDR3 protein: CASSETISEAFF
V gene: TRBV5-1; clone size: many; J gene: TRBJ2-3; CDR3 protein: CASSFEAQGDTQYF
V gene: TRBV7-2; clone size: .; J gene: TRBJ2-7; CDR3 protein: CASSLVSGGSSYEQYF
V gene: TRBV20-1; clone size: many; J gene: TRBJ2-5; CDR3 protein: CSAIEGGAQETQYF
V gene: TRBV6-9; clone size: many; J gene: TRBJ1-2; CDR3 protein: CASSYGQSYTF
V gene: TRBV24-1; clone size: many; J gene: TRBJ1-5; CDR3 protein: CATSGPSPQPQHF
V gene: TRBV20-1; clone size: many; J gene: TRBJ2-2; CDR3 protein: CSASRGARGELFF
V gene: TRBV6-2/TRBV6-3; clone size: many; J gene: TRBJ2-5; CDR3 protein: CASSYFDLSREETQYF
V gene: TRBV20-1; clone size: .; J gene: TRBJ2-7; CDR3 protein: CSASSREEVVEQYF
V gene: TRBV13; clone size: .; J gene: TRBJ1-2; CDR3 protein: CASSRRQGSAGYTF
V gene: TRBV20-1; clone size: many; J gene: TRBJ1-2; CDR3 protein: CSARDDKGQGTRYTF
V gene: TRBV4-2; clone size: many; J gene: TRBJ2-7; CDR3 protein: CASSPLAGPYEQYF
V gene: TRBV18; clone size: many; J gene: TRBJ2-5; CDR3 protein: CASSPPGFQETQYF
V gene: TRBV4-1; clone size: .; J gene: TRBJ2-3; CDR3 protein: CASSQAPGDTQYF
V gene: TRBV27; clone size: many; J gene: TRBJ2-1; CDR3 protein: CASSFRTGGNEQFF
V gene: TRBV29-1; clone size: few; J gene: TRBJ1-4; CDR3 protein: CSAGGDRNEKLFF
V gene: TRBV3-1; clone size: many; J gene: TRBJ2-5; CDR3 protein: CASSSRGFQETQYF
V gene: TRBV5-1; clone size: .; J gene: TRBJ2-1; CDR3 protein: CASSLLAGDPFF